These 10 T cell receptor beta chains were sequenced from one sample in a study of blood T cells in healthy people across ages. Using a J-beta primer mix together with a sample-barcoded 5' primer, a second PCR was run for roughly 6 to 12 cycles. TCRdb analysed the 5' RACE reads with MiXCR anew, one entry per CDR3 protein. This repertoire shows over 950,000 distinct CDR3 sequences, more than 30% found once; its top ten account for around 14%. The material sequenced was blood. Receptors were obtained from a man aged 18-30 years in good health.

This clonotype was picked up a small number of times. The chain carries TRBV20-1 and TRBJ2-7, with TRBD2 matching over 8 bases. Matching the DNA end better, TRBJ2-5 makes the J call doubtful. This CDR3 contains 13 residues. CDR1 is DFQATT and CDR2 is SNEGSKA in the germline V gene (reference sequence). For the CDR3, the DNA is TGCAGTGCTGGACGGACTAGCCGGGAGACCCAGTACTTC. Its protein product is CSAGRTSRETQYF.

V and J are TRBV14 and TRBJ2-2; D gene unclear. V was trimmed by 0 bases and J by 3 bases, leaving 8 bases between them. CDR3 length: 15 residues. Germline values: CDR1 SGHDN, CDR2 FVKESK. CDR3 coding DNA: TGTGCCAGCAGCCAAGACAGGCATGACACCGGGGAGCTGTTTTTT. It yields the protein CASSQDRHDTGELFF.

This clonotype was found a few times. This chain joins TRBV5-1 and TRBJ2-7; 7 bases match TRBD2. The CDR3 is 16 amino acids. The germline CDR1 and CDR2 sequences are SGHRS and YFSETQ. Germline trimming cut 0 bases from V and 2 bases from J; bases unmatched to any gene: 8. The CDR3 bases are TGCGCCAGCAGCTTGGCCGCTAGCGGTCTTACCTACGAGCAGTACTTC. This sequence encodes CASSLAASGLTYEQYF.

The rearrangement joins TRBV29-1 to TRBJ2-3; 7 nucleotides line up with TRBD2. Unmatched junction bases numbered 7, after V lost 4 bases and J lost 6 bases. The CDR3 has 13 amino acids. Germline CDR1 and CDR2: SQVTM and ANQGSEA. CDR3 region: CSVGARGVDTQYF. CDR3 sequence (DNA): TGCAGCGTTGGAGCCCGGGGGGTGGATACGCAGTATTTT.

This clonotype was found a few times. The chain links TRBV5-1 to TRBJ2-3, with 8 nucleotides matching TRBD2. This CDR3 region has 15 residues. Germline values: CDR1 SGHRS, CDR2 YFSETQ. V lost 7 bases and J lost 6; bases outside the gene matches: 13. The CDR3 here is CASHEGGGYADTQYF. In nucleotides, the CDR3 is TGCGCCAGCCACGAGGGCGGGGGGTATGCCGATACGCAGTATTTT.

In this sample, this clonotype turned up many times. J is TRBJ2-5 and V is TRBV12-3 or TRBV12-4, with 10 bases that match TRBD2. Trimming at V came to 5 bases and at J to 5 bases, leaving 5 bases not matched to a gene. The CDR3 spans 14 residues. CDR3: CASSPGTSAETQYF. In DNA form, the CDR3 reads TGTGCCAGCAGTCCAGGGACTAGCGCGGAGACCCAGTACTTC.

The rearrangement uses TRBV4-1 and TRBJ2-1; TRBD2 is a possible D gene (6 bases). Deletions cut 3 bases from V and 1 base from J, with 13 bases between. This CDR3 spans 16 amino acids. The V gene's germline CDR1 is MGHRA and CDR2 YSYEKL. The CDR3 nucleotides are TGCGCCAGCAGCCAGGGGACTGCCCTATCCTACAATGAGCAGTTCTTC. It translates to CASSQGTALSYNEQFF.

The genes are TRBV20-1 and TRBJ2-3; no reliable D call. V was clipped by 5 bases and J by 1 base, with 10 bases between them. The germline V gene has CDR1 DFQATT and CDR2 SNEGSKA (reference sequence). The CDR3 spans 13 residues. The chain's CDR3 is CSAFARGTDTQYF. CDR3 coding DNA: TGCAGTGCTTTCGCTAGGGGCACAGATACGCAGTATTTT.

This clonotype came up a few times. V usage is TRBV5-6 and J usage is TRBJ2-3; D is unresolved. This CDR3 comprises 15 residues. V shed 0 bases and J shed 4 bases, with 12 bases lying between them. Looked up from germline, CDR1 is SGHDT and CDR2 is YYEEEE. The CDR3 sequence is CASSLGGSFSDTQYF. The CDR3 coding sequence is TGTGCCAGCAGCTTGGGCGGCAGCTTTTCAGATACGCAGTATTTT. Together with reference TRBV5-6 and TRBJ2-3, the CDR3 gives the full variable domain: DAGVTQSPTHLIKTRGQQVTLRCSPKSGHDTVSWYQQALGQGPQFIFQYYEEEERQRGNFPDRFSGHQFPNYSSELNVNALLLGDSALYLCASSLGGSFSDTQYFGPGTRLTVL.

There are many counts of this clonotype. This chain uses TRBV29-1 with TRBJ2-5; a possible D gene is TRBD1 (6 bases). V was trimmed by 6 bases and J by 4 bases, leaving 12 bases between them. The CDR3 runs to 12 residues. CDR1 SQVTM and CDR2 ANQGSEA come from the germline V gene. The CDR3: CSVLQGAETQYF. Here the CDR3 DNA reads TGCAGCGTCCTACAGGGTGCAGAGACCCAGTACTTC.